This T cell receptor beta chain stems from a study of blood T cell repertoires in COVID-19. In the study overall: COVID-19 samples collected from the United States, Italy and Spain covered acute and convalescent phases. In each case, the material was cDNA or gDNA derived from T cells, B-cell-depleted T cells, or PBMCs.

Each participant's cohort was designated according to participant-reported clinical history. V dropped 5 bases and J dropped 8; count of bases not matched to a gene: 6. Germline V gene lookup returns CDR1 SGHTA and CDR2 FQGNSA. CDR3 length: 14 amino acids. As processed by the authors: Amplification with reference gene primers provided the estimates of nucleated cell counts. TCRdb's copy holds only in-frame clones and misses some; the assay was immunoSEQ multiplex PCR. Clone size and the V and J calls come from that table; the DNA yielded D and trimming. The data show about 400,000 clones, approximately 89% seen once.

The V and J genes are TRBV7-2 and TRBJ1-4; 9 bases are a match to TRBD1. This clonotype originated in a man aged 35-49 years in a cohort exposed to, infected with or recovered from COVID-19 (not recorded which). Input material: PBMCs or T cells enriched from blood (not recorded which). This CDR3 is CASSLDRGAEKLFF. The CDR3 DNA is TGTGCCAGCAGCCTAGACAGGGGGGCCGAAAAACTGTTTTTT.